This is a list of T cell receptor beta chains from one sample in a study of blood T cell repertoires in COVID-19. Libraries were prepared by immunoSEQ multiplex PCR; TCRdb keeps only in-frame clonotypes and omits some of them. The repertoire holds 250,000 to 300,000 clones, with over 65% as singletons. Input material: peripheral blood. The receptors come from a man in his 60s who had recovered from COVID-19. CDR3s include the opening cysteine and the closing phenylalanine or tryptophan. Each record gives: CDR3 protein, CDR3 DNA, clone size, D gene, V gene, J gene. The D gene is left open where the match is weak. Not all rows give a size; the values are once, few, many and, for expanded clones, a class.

CASSQTTYGYTF,TGTGCCAGCAGTCAAACCACTTATGGCTACACCTTC,few,.,TRBV28,TRBJ1-2
CASSEGLTYEQYF,TGTGCCAGCAGCGAGGGATTAACCTACGAGCAGTACTTC,.,.,TRBV7-6,TRBJ2-7
CAWSGANYEQYF,TGTGCCTGGAGTGGGGCTAACTACGAGCAGTACTTC,.,.,TRBV30,TRBJ2-7
CASSYDRVRSEQYF,TGTGCCAGCAGTTACGACAGGGTCCGCTCCGAGCAGTACTTC,.,TRBD1,TRBV6-5,TRBJ2-7
CASNLQGTYEQYF,TGTGCCAGCAACTTGCAGGGGACCTACGAGCAGTACTTC,.,.,TRBV5-5,TRBJ2-7
CASSSGTSGTYEQYF,TGTGCCAGCAGTTCCGGGACTAGCGGCACCTACGAGCAGTACTTC,few,TRBD2,TRBV6-6,TRBJ2-7
CASSEGTSGFGSNEQFF,TGTGCCAGCAGTGAAGGGACTAGCGGTTTCGGGAGCAATGAGCAGTTCTTC,.,TRBD2,TRBV2,TRBJ2-1
CASTQRTGVWFVGMDYTF,TGTGCCAGCACCCAACGGACGGGGGTATGGTTTGTTGGCATGGACTACACCTTC,few,.,TRBV27,TRBJ1-2
CASSPAFGAGGPTDTQYF,TGTGCCAGCAGCCCCGCATTTGGAGCGGGGGGGCCCACAGATACGCAGTATTTT,.,TRBD2,TRBV11-2,TRBJ2-3
CASERTGQETQYF,TGTGCCAGCGAGCGGACAGGGCAAGAGACCCAGTACTTC,.,TRBD1,TRBV7-9,TRBJ2-5
CASRTIGTGGYEQYF,TGTGCCAGTCGGACTATCGGGACAGGGGGTTACGAGCAGTACTTC,.,TRBD1,TRBV19,TRBJ2-7
CASTRLGRAEAFF,TGTGCCAGCACGAGACTGGGGAGGGCTGAAGCTTTCTTT,.,.,TRBV12-3/TRBV12-4,TRBJ1-1
CASTYGQVSYNEQFF,TGTGCCAGCACCTACGGACAGGTTTCCTACAATGAGCAGTTCTTC,.,TRBD1,TRBV28,TRBJ2-1
CASSQAPGRGPQPQHF,TGCGCCAGCAGCCAGGCGCCCGGCAGGGGGCCTCAGCCCCAGCATTTT,many,TRBD1,TRBV4-1,TRBJ1-5
CASSLARTPNSPLHF,TGTGCCAGCAGCTTGGCTCGGACACCCAATTCACCCCTCCACTTT,.,.,TRBV5-6,TRBJ1-6
CASSQVGGQDENIQYF,TGTGCCAGCAGCCAAGTGGGAGGCCAGGACGAAAACATTCAGTACTTC,.,.,TRBV3-1/TRBV3-2,TRBJ2-4
CASSFQGNTEAFF,TGTGCCAGCAGTTTCCAGGGCAACACTGAAGCTTTCTTT,.,.,TRBV27,TRBJ1-1
CASTAGDTQYF,TGTGCCAGTACCGCGGGAGATACGCAGTATTTT,once,.,TRBV19,TRBJ2-3
CASSQRGGYGTDTQYF,TGTGCCAGCAGCCAGAGAGGGGGATACGGCACAGATACGCAGTATTTT,.,.,TRBV14,TRBJ2-3
CASSVAPRQPQHF,TGTGCCAGCAGTGTAGCTCCTAGACAGCCCCAGCATTTT,.,.,TRBV2,TRBJ1-5
CAWSVGPQRGRETQYF,TGTGCCTGGAGTGTAGGCCCCCAAAGGGGCCGGGAGACCCAGTACTTC,.,.,TRBV30,TRBJ2-5
CASSLSPRDGGNNSPLHF,TGTGCCAGCAGCCTAAGCCCCCGGGACGGGGGGAATAATTCACCCCTCCACTTT,.,.,TRBV5-6,TRBJ1-6
CASSSRTGRSEKLFF,TGTGCCAGCAGCTCCCGGACAGGGCGTAGCGAAAAACTGTTTTTT,.,TRBD1,TRBV6-5,TRBJ1-4
CASSSPTGGGNSPLHF,TGTGCCAGCAGTAGCCCGACAGGGGGTGGAAATTCACCCCTCCACTTT,.,TRBD1,TRBV28,TRBJ1-6
CASSLSPPDTIYF,TGTGCCAGCAGCTTGTCACCACCAGACACCATATATTTT,.,.,TRBV5-5,TRBJ1-3
CASEIGQALGSQHF,TGTGCCAGCGAAATCGGCCAGGCCCTTGGGTCCCAGCATTTT,.,.,TRBV6-5,TRBJ1-5
CASSLLPLHGYTF,TGTGCCAGCAGCTTACTTCCACTCCATGGCTACACCTTC,.,.,TRBV7-8,TRBJ1-2
CSATSDRGNNEQFF,TGCAGCGCCACATCGGACAGGGGGAACAATGAGCAGTTCTTC,.,TRBD1,TRBV29-1,TRBJ2-1
CAISESGRRQPQHF,TGTGCCATCAGTGAGTCCGGGCGGAGGCAGCCCCAGCATTTT,.,.,TRBV10-3,TRBJ1-5
CASSPDRSFTEAFF,TGTGCCAGCAGCCCGGACAGGAGCTTCACTGAAGCTTTCTTT,.,TRBD1,TRBV5-4,TRBJ1-1
CASSLLRAGINTGELFF,TGTGCTAGCAGCTTACTCCGGGCAGGGATCAACACCGGGGAGCTGTTTTTT,.,.,TRBV7-7,TRBJ2-2
CASSLTSSGTGELFF,TGTGCCAGCAGCTTAACGTCTAGCGGCACCGGGGAGCTGTTTTTT,.,TRBD2,TRBV7-2,TRBJ2-2
CASSFNGGKAFF,TGTGCCAGCAGTTTCAACGGGGGTAAAGCTTTCTTT,many,.,TRBV28,TRBJ1-1
CASSEALRGGSTQNSPLHF,TGTGCCAGCAGTGAAGCGCTTCGAGGGGGATCCACCCAAAATTCACCCCTCCACTTT,few,.,TRBV6-1,TRBJ1-6
CASRPGLGNQPQHF,TGTGCCAGCAGACCGGGACTAGGCAATCAGCCCCAGCATTTT,.,.,TRBV7-2,TRBJ1-5
CASSLGASGGWETQYF,TGTGCCAGCAGCCTGGGGGCTAGCGGGGGTTGGGAGACCCAGTACTTC,.,TRBD2,TRBV3-1/TRBV3-2,TRBJ2-5
CASSSDRRLGEAFF,TGTGCCAGCAGCTCAGACAGGCGTTTAGGTGAAGCTTTCTTT,.,.,TRBV11-2,TRBJ1-1
CASSHSRAGVRVRPYEQYF,TGTGCCAGCAGCCACAGTCGGGCAGGGGTCCGCGTCCGGCCCTACGAGCAGTACTTC,.,.,TRBV3-1/TRBV3-2,TRBJ2-7
CASRSGGLTNEKLFF,TGTGCCAGCAGATCCGGAGGGTTGACTAATGAAAAACTGTTTTTT,once,.,TRBV2,TRBJ1-4
CASRGQGAKEQYF,TGCGCCAGCAGAGGACAGGGGGCTAAGGAGCAGTACTTC,.,TRBD1,TRBV10-1,TRBJ2-7
CASSPPGTVNYEQYF,TGTGCCAGCTCACCACCCGGGACAGTGAACTACGAGCAGTACTTC,.,TRBD1,TRBV18,TRBJ2-7
CSVVADLAKNIQYF,TGCAGCGTTGTAGCCGATCTAGCCAAAAACATTCAGTACTTC,.,.,TRBV29-1,TRBJ2-4
CASSLGGDRRIQSSGNTIYF,TGTGCCAGCAGCTTGGGGGGGGACCGACGTATCCAGAGCTCTGGAAACACCATATATTTT,.,.,TRBV5-4,TRBJ1-3
CASSVDPPGGQKNIQYF,TGTGCCAGCAGCGTAGACCCCCCGGGAGGGCAGAAAAACATTCAGTACTTC,.,TRBD2,TRBV9,TRBJ2-4
CASSVAGGTGELFF,TGTGCCAGCAGCGTAGCCGGGGGCACCGGGGAGCTGTTTTTT,few,.,TRBV9,TRBJ2-2
CSARAETEAFF,TGCAGTGCTAGAGCTGAGACTGAAGCTTTCTTT,.,.,TRBV20-1,TRBJ1-1
CASSRGARTGDGAKNIQYF,TGCGCCAGCAGCCGGGGGGCCCGAACGGGCGACGGGGCCAAAAACATTCAGTACTTC,.,.,TRBV5-1,TRBJ2-4
CASSERIGTAKETQYF,TGTGCCAGCAGCGAAAGGATCGGGACAGCGAAAGAGACCCAGTACTTC,.,TRBD1,TRBV7-9,TRBJ2-5
CASSPTSGGSYNEQFF,TGTGCCAGCAGCCCGACTAGCGGGGGCTCCTACAATGAGCAGTTCTTC,.,TRBD2,TRBV9,TRBJ2-1
CASSYRGQAIYQFF,TGTGCCAGCAGTTACCGGGGACAGGCCATATATCAGTTTTTT,few,TRBD1,TRBV6-2/TRBV6-3,TRBJ1-4
CASSAGGPWDEQYF,TGTGCCAGCAGCGCCGGCGGCCCTTGGGACGAGCAGTACTTC,.,.,TRBV7-9,TRBJ2-7
CASSEEVGRYEQYF,TGTGCCAGCAGTGAAGAGGTTGGCAGGTACGAGCAGTACTTC,.,.,TRBV6-1,TRBJ2-7
CASSTRDRGRNTEAFF,TGTGCCAGCTCAACCCGGGACAGGGGACGGAACACTGAAGCTTTCTTT,.,TRBD1,TRBV18,TRBJ1-1
CASSQDRLRGGELFF,TGCGCCAGCAGCCAAGATCGTCTCAGAGGCGGGGAGCTGTTTTTT,.,.,TRBV5-1,TRBJ2-2
CASSPYPTPGNGYTF,TGTGCCAGCAGTCCCTACCCCACCCCAGGGAATGGCTACACCTTC,.,.,TRBV6-6,TRBJ1-2
CASSLNAGVTYNEQFF,TGTGCCAGCAGCTTAAATGCAGGGGTTACCTACAATGAGCAGTTCTTC,.,.,TRBV7-3,TRBJ2-1